This T cell receptor (beta chain) stems from a study of beta chain bispecific antibodies for T cell cancers (dated by TCRdb to the early 2020s). Broadly, across the study: Healthy donor T cells were cocultured with T cell leukemia lines and bispecific antibodies, then TRBV sequencing of surviving cells measured the depletion of each TRBV family. Surface TRBV12 (TRBV12-3) was expressed by Jurkat cells, and surface TRBV5-5 was expressed by HPB-ALL cells. Findings and caveats that apply to the study as a whole: Every sequenced sample contained a mix of leukemia cell line cells and normal T cells, and most targeted TRBV signal came from the leukemia cells rather than from the normal T cells. Cross-reactivity of the anti-TRBV5-5 antibody with TRBV5-6 was attributed to high sequence similarity between the two genes.

There are 14 amino acids in the CDR3, from cysteine to phenylalanine inclusive. Here the CDR3 DNA is all that survives: 42 bases in frame from base 1. CDR1 and CDR2 were assigned from the germline V gene as SNHLY and FYNNEI. V is cut by 3 bases and J by 0 bases, and the space between the germline ends is 6 bases. For approximately three days, T cells were expanded from blood mononuclear cells using either the anti-CD3 antibody OKT3 or CD3/CD28 Dynabeads. The expanded T cells were grown in RPMI 1640 containing 10% fetal bovine serum, recombinant human IL-2 (approximately 100 IU/ml) and IL-7 (about 5 ng/ml). Each coculture mixed some 5 x 10^4 target cells and some 5 x 10^4 normal T cells with bispecific antibody in about 0.09 mL and was incubated at 37 degrees C for around 16 hours. Every bispecific antibody was made of two single-chain variable fragments, expressed in a single-chain diabody format carrying a His tag. Effector T cells were obtained from healthy human donors, and peripheral blood mononuclear cells were isolated from leukapheresis samples by Ficoll density gradient centrifugation.

The libraries included unique molecular identifier barcodes, and the barcodes were used to quantify clonotypes. Qiagen AllPrep DNA/RNA Micro kits were used to isolate total RNA, and an Agilent TapeStation was used to check RNA quality. TCR beta libraries were constructed by 5' RACE, in which cDNA synthesis was followed by two PCR steps with TCR beta constant-region gene-specific primers. An Illumina MiSeq platform was used to sequence the TCR beta libraries. The source study handled its data this way. MIGEC, MiXCR and VDJtools were used for read processing. The frequency of each clonotype was calculated as the fraction of all unique molecular identifiers in the sample that belonged to that clonotype. Any TRBV gene that IMGT lists as a pseudogene or open reading frame, and is therefore nonfunctional, such as TRBV1, TRBV12-1 and TRBV21, was left out. In-frame beta chains were kept once TCRdb had trimmed the public reads at Q25 with fastp and called clones with MiXCR. Duplicate CDR3 protein sequences are folded into a single record with the most common DNA and genes. These V and J calls originate from TCRdb's pipeline instead of the authors' own analysis. In all, the sample holds 20,000 to 25,000 distinct CDR3 sequences, and under 3% of those were seen once. The biggest ten clones account for 30% to 35% of the sample.

The sample holds many counts of this clonotype. Its antigen is unknown. No per-base quality is available; no much larger clone lies one base away. Recombination linked TRBV2 to TRBJ1-3; the D gene assignment is ambiguous. The sample taken for sequencing was healthy donor T cells cultured with leukemia cells. This receptor was taken from a human donor in good health. Some clones in this sample may be carry-over from other donors' samples. The CDR3 protein: CASSDTSSGNTIYF. In nucleotides, the sequence is TGTGCCAGCAGTGATACTAGCTCTGGAAACACCATATATTTT.